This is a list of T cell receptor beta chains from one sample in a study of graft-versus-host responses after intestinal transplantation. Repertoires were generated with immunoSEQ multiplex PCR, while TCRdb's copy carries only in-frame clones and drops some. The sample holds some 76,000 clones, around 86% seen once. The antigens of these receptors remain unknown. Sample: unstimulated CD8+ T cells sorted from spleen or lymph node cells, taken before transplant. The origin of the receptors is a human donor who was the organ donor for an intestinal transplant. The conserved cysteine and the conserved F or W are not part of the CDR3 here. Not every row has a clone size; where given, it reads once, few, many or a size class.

ASSEWNFYT	NA	TRBV7-9	TRBJ1-2
ASGPAGFGGANVLT	NA	TRBV27	TRBJ2-6
TSSPTSTGGVDTQY	NA	TRBV1	TRBJ2-3
ASSLASGNEAF	NA	TRBV7-6	TRBJ1-1
ASSNPRFLGDTQY	NA	TRBV19	TRBJ2-3
ASSHVGTNEKLF	NA	TRBV4-1	TRBJ1-4
ASREYDQGAEKLF	NA	TRBV4-2	TRBJ1-4
ASSVRSYTDTQY	NA	TRBV9	TRBJ2-3
ASSLARGTEAF	NA	TRBV7-2	TRBJ1-1
ASSYGLAGGLGYEQY	NA	TRBV28	TRBJ2-7
ASSEDRYEKLF	NA	TRBV2	TRBJ1-4
ASSAMESSYNSPLH	NA	TRBV28	TRBJ1-6
ASSLITLAGGDTQY	NA	TRBV11-2	TRBJ2-3
ASSHNRLFQLQQETQY	NA	TRBV23-1	TRBJ2-5
ASSTSNSYSNQPQH	NA	TRBV19	TRBJ1-5
ASSLGYRDANTGELF	NA	TRBV28	TRBJ2-2
ASGSDGYEQY	once	TRBV19	TRBJ2-7
ASSLEVRTALNTEAF	NA	TRBV7-6	TRBJ1-1
ASTELAGGPDTQY	NA	TRBV28	TRBJ2-3
ASSLQHTGELF	NA	TRBV11-2	TRBJ2-2
AAVDGGNTIY	NA	TRBV10-3	TRBJ1-3
ASSVAYEQY	NA	TRBV25-1	TRBJ2-7
ATATYEQY	NA	TRBV28	TRBJ2-7
ASSRDLGGTEAF	once	TRBV5-1	TRBJ1-1
ASSGDTQY	few	TRBV2	TRBJ2-3
ASSEDWAPNYGYT	NA	TRBV6-1	TRBJ1-2
ASSEVQGASEQY	once	TRBV6-1	TRBJ2-7
ASSLSGAQETQY	NA	TRBV7-9	TRBJ2-5
ASSDLAGESTDTQY	NA	TRBV6-1	TRBJ2-3
ASSSGGPLTYNEQF	NA	TRBV7-8	TRBJ2-1
ASSAEGQSYEQY	NA	TRBV9	TRBJ2-7
AWSVWQGTSYEQY	NA	TRBV30	TRBJ2-7
ASSVGSVSDTQY	NA	TRBV9	TRBJ2-3